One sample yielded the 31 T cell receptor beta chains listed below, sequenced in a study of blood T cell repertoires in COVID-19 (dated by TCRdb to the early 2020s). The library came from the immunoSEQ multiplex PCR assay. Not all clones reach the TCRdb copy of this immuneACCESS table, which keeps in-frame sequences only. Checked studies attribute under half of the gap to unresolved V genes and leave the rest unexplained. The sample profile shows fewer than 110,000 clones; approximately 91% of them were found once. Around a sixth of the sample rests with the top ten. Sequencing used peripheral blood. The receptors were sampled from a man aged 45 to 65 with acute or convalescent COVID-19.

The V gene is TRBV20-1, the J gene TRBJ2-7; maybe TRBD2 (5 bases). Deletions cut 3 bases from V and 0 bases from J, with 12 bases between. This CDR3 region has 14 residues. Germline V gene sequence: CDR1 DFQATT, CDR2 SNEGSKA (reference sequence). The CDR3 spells CSASHRDSSYEQYF. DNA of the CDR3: TGCAGTGCTAGTCACCGGGATAGCTCCTACGAGCAGTACTTC.

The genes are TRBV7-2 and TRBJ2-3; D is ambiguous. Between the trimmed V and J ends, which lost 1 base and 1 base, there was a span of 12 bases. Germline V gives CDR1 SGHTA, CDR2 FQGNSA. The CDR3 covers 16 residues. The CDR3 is CASSLVSRKGTDTQYF. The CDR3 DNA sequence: TGTGCCAGCAGCTTAGTATCTAGAAAGGGCACAGATACGCAGTATTTT.

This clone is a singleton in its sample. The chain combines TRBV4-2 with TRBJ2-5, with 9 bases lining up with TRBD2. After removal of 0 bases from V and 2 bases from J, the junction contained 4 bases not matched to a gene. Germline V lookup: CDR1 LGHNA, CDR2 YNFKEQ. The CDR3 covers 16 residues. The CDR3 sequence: CASSQDAGGLQETQYF. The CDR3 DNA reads TGTGCCAGCAGCCAAGATGCGGGGGGGCTGCAAGAGACCCAGTACTTC.

CDR3 sequence: CASRTGTGGSNEKLFF. The CDR3 coding sequence is TGCGCCAGCAGGACCGGGACAGGGGGTTCTAATGAAAAACTGTTTTTT. The V gene is TRBV5-1, the J gene TRBJ1-4, with TRBD1 identical over 11 bases. This CDR3 region has 16 residues. CDR1 is SGHRS and CDR2 is YFSETQ in the germline V gene. With V trimmed by 5 bases and J by 3 bases, 6 bases remained unmatched.

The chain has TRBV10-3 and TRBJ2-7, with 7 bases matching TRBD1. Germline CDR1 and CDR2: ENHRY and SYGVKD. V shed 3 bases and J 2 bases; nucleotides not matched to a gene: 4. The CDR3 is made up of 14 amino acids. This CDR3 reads CAISDQGVAYEQYF. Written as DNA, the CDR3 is TGTGCCATCAGTGACCAGGGGGTTGCCTACGAGCAGTACTTC.

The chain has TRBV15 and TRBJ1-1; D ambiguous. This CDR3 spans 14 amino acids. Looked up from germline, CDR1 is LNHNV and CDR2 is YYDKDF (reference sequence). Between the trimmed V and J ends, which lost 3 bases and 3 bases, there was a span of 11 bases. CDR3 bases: TGTGCCACCAGCAGTAGCCGGGGAGACACTGAAGCTTTCTTT. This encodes CATSSSRGDTEAFF.

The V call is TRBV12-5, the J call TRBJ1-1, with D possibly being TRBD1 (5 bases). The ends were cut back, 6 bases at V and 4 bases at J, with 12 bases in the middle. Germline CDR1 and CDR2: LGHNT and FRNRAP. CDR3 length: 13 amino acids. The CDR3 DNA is TGTGCTAGTGGCCAAAGGAGGGGCACTGAAGCTTTCTTT. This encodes CASGQRRGTEAFF.

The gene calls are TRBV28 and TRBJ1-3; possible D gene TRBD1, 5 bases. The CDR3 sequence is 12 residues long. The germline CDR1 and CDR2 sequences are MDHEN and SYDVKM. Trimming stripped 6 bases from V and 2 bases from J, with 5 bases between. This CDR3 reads CASSRAGNTIYF. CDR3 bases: TGTGCCAGCAGCAGGGCTGGAAACACCATATATTTT.

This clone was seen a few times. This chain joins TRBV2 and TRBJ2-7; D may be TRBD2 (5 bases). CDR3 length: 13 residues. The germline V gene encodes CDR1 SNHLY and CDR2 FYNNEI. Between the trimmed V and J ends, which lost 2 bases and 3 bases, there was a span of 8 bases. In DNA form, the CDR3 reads TGTGCCAGCAGTGAAAGTAGCGACTACGAGCAGTACTTC. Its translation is CASSESSDYEQYF.

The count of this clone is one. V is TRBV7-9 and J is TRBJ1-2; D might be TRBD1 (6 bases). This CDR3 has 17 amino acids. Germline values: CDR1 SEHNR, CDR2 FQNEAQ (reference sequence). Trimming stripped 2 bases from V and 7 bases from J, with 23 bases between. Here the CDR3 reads CASSLSYEGHLKFGYTF. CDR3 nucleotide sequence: TGTGCCAGCAGCTTATCCTACGAGGGACATCTCAAGTTTGGCTACACCTTC.

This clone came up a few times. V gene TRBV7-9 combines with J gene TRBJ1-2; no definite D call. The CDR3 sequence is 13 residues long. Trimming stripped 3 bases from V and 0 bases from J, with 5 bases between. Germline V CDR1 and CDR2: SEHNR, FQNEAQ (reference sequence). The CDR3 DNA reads TGTGCCAGCAGCTTCTCGGCTAACTATGGCTACACCTTC. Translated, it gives CASSFSANYGYTF.

The CDR3 protein is CASSSVDRGIYGYTF. CDR3 nucleotide sequence: TGTGCCAGCAGCTCCGTGGACAGGGGAATTTATGGCTACACCTTC. This chain uses TRBV11-2 with TRBJ1-2; 9 bases align to TRBD1. Trimming at V came to 4 bases and at J to 5 bases, leaving 8 bases not matched to a gene. Germline V lookup: CDR1 SGHAT, CDR2 FQNNGV. The CDR3 runs to 15 residues.

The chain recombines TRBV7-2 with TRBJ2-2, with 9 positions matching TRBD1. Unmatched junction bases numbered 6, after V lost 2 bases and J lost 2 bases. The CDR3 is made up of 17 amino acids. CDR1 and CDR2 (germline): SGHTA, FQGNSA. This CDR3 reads CASSLLGTGTNTGELFF. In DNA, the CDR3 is TGTGCCAGCAGCTTATTGGGGACAGGGACAAACACCGGGGAGCTGTTTTTT.

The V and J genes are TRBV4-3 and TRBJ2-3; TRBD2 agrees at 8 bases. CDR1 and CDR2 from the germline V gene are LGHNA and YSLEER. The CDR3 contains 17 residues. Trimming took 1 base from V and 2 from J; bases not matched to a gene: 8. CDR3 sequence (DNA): TGCGCCAGCAGCCAAGGGCCAGCGGGGGAGCTCACAGATACGCAGTATTTT. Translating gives CASSQGPAGELTDTQYF.

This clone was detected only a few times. The CDR3 loop is CASSHFQANTGELFF. As DNA, the CDR3 is TGCGCCAGCAGCCATTTCCAGGCGAACACCGGGGAGCTGTTTTTT. The chain is built from TRBV4-1 and TRBJ2-2; D gene uncertain. The length of the CDR3 is 15 residues. Trimming removed 3 bases from V and 0 bases from J, with 8 bases in between. The V gene's germline CDR1 is MGHRA and CDR2 YSYEKL.

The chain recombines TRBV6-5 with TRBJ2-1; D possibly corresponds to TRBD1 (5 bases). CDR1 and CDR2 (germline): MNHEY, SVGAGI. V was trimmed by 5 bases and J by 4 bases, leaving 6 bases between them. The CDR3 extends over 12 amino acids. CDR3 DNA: TGTGCCAGCAGTCAGGGATACAATGAGCAGTTCTTC. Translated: CASSQGYNEQFF.

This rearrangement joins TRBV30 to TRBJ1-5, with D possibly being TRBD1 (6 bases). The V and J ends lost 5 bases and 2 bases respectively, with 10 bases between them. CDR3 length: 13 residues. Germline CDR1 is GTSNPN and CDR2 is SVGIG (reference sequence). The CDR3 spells CAWESGGNQPQHF. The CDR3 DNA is TGTGCCTGGGAATCAGGGGGCAATCAGCCCCAGCATTTT.

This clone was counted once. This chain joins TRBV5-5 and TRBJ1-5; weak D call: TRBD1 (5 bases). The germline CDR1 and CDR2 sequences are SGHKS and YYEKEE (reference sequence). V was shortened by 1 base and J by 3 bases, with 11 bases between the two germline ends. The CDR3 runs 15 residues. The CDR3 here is CASSLRGGLNQPQHF. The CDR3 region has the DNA TGTGCCAGCAGCTTGAGGGGAGGCCTCAATCAGCCCCAGCATTTT.

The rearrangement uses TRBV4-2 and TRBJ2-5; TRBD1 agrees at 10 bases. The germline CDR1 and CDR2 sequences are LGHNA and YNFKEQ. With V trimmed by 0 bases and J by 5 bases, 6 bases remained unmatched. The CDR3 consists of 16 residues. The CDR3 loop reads CASSQEGTGAGETQYF. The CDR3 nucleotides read TGTGCCAGCAGCCAAGAAGGGACAGGGGCTGGGGAGACCCAGTACTTC.

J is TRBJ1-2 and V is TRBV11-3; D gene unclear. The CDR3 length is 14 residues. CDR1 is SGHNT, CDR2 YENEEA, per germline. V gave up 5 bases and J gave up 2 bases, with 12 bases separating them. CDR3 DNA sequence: TGTGCCAGCAGCCCACCGCGGGGAAACTATGGCTACACCTTC. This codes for CASSPPRGNYGYTF.

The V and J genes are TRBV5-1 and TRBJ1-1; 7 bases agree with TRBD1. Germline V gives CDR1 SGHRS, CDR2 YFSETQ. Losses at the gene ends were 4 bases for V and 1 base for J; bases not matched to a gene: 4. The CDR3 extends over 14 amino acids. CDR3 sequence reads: CASSIGTANTEAFF. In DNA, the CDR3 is TGCGCCAGCAGCATCGGGACAGCGAACACTGAAGCTTTCTTT.

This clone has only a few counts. CDR3 DNA: TGTGCCAGCAGCTTGCTACAGGGGGTTGGAACTGAAGCTTTCTTT. Translation: CASSLLQGVGTEAFF. The J gene is TRBJ1-1, the V gene TRBV7-9; TRBD1 agrees at 8 bases. Germline CDR1 and CDR2: SEHNR and FQNEAQ (reference sequence). The CDR3 length is 15 residues. Losses at the gene ends were 3 bases for V and 5 bases for J; bases not matched to a gene: 8.

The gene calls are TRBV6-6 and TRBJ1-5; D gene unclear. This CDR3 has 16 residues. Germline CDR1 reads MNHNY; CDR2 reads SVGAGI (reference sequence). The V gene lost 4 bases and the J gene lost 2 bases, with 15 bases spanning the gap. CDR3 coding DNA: TGTGCCAGCAGTTTTGTTCAGACACCCGGCAATCAGCCCCAGCATTTT. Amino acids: CASSFVQTPGNQPQHF.

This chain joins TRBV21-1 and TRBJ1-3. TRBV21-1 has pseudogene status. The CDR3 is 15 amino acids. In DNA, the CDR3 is TGTGCCAGCAGCAAAGTTCGGGGTTGGAGAAACACCATATATTTT. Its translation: CASSKVRGWRNTIYF.

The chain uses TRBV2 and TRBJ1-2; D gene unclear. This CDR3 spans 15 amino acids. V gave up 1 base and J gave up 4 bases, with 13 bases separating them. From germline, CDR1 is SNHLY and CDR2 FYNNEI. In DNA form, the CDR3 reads TGTGCCAGCAGTGAAGTTGGCCGACGCGGCTATGGCTACACCTTC. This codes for CASSEVGRRGYGYTF. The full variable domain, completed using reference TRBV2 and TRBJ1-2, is EPEVTQTPSHQVTQMGQEVILRCVPISNHLYFYWYRQILGQKVEFLVSFYNNEISEKSEIFDDQFSVERPDGSNFTLKIRSTKLEDSAMYFCASSEVGRRGYGYTFGSGTRLTVV.

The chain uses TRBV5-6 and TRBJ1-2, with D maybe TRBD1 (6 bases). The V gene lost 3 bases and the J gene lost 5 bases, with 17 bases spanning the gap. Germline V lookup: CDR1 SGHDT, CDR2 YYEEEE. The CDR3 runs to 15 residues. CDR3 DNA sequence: TGTGCCAGCAGCTCCCGTTCGACAGGCGGATATGGCTACACCTTC. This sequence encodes CASSSRSTGGYGYTF.

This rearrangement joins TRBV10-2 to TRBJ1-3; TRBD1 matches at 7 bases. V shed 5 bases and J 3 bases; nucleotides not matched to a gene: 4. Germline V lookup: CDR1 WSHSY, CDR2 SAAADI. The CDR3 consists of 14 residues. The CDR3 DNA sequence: TGCGCCAGCAGTACCGACAGGGTTGGAAACACCATATATTTT. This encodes CASSTDRVGNTIYF.

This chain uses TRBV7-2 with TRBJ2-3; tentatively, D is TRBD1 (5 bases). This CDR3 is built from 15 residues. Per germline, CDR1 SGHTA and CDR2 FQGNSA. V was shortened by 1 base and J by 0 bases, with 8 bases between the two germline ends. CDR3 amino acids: CASSLVAGSTDTQYF. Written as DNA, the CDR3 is TGTGCCAGCAGCTTAGTGGCAGGGAGCACAGATACGCAGTATTTT.

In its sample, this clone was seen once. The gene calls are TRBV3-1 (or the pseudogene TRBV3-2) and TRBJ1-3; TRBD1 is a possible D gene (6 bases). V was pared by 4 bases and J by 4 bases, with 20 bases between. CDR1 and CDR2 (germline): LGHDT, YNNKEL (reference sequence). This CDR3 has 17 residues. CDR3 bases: TGTGCCAGCAGCCGTAACCTCGGGGGGGCTTCAGGAAACACCATATATTTT. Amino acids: CASSRNLGGASGNTIYF.

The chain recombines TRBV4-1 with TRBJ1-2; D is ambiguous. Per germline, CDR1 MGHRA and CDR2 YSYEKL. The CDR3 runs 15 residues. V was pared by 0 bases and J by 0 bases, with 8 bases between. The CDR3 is CASSQDSQSNYGYTF. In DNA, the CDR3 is TGCGCCAGCAGCCAAGATAGCCAGTCTAACTATGGCTACACCTTC.

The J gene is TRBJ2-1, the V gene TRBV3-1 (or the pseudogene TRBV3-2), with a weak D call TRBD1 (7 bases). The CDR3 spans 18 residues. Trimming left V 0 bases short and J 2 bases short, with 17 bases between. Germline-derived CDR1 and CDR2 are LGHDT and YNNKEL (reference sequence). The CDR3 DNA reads TGTGCCAGCAGCCAAGATCTTGAACGGGGGACAGCCTACAATGAGCAGTTCTTC. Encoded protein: CASSQDLERGTAYNEQFF.